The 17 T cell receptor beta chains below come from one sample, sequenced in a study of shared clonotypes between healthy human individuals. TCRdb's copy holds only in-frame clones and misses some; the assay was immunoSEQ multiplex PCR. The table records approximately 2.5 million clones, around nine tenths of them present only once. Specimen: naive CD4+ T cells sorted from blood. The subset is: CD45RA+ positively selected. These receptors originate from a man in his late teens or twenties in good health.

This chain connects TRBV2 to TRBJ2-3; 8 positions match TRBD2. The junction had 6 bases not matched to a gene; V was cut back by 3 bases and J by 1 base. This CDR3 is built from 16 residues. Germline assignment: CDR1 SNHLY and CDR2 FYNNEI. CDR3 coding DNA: TGTGCCAGCAGTGACCTGAAAGCGGGGGGCACAGATACGCAGTATTTT. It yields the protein CASSDLKAGGTDTQYF.

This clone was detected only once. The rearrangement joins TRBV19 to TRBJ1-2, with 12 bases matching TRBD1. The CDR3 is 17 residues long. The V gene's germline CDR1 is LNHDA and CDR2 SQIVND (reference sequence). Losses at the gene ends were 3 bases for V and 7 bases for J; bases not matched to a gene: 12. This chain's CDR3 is CASSMGQGAPSGGGYTF. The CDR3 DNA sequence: TGTGCCAGTAGTATGGGACAGGGGGCCCCTTCCGGCGGTGGCTACACCTTC.

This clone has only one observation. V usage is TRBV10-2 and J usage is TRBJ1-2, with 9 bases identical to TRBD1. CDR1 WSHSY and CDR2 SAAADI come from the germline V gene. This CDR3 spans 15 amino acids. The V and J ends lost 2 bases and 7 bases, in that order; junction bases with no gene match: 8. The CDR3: CASSEQGQGVAGYTF. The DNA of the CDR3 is TGCGCCAGCAGTGAGCAGGGACAGGGAGTTGCTGGCTACACCTTC.

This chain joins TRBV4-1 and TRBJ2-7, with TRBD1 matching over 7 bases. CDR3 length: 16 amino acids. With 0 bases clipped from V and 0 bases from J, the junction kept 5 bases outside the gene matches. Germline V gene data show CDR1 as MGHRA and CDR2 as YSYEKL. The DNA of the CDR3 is TGCGCCAGCAGCCAAGATTGGGGACAGAGCTCCTACGAGCAGTACTTC. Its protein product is CASSQDWGQSSYEQYF.

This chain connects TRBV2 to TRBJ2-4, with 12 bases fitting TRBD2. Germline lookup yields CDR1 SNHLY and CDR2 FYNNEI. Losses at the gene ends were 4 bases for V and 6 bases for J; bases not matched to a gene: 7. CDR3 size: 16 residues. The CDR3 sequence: CASSVASGGAVNIQYF. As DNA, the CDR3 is TGTGCCAGCAGTGTGGCTAGCGGGGGGGCGGTAAACATTCAGTACTTC.

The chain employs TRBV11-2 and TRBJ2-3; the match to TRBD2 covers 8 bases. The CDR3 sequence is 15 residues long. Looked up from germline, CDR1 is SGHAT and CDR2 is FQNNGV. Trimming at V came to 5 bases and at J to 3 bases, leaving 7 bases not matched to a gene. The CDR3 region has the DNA TGTGCCAGCAGCAAGCGGGGGACTGGTACAGATACGCAGTATTTT. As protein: CASSKRGTGTDTQYF.

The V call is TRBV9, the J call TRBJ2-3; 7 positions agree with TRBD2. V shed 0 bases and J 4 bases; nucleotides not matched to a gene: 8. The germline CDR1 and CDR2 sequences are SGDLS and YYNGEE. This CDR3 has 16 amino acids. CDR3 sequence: CASSVEGGSGSDTQYF. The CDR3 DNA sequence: TGTGCCAGCAGCGTAGAAGGCGGGAGTGGTTCAGATACGCAGTATTTT.

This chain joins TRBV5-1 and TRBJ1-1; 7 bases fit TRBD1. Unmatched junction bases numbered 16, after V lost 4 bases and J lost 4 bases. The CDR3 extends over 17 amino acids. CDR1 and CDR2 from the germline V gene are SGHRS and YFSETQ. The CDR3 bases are TGCGCCAGCAGCCCAGAAATAGCTACAGGGGCGGGCACTGAAGCTTTCTTT. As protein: CASSPEIATGAGTEAFF.

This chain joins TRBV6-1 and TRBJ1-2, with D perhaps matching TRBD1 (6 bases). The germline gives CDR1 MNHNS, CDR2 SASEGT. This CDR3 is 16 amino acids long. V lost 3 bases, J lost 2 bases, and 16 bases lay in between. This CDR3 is CASSEPGTSRNYGYTF. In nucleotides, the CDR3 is TGTGCCAGCAGTGAGCCCGGGACATCCCGAAACTATGGCTACACCTTC.

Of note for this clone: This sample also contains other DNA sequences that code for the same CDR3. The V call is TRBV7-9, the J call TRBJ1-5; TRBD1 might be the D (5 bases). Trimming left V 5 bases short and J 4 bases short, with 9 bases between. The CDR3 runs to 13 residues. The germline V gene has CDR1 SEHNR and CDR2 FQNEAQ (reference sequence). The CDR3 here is CASSPGGNQPQHF. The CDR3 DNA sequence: TGTGCCAGCAGCCCGGGGGGGAATCAGCCCCAGCATTTT.

The CDR3 region is CASSQDGTGEAKFSRYEQYF. The DNA for the CDR3 is TGTGCCAGCAGCCAAGACGGGACAGGGGAAGCTAAATTCTCACGATACGAGCAGTACTTC. V usage is TRBV4-2 and J usage is TRBJ2-7, with 10 positions matching TRBD1. V shed 0 bases and J 4 bases; nucleotides not matched to a gene: 18. Germline loops: CDR1 LGHNA, CDR2 YNFKEQ. The CDR3 has 20 amino acids.

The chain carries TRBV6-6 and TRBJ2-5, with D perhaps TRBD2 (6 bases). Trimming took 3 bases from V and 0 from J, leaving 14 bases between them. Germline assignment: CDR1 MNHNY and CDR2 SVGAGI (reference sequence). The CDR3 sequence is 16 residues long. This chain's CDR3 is CASSYLASAYQETQYF. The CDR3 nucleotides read TGTGCCAGCAGTTATCTAGCGTCGGCGTACCAAGAGACCCAGTACTTC.

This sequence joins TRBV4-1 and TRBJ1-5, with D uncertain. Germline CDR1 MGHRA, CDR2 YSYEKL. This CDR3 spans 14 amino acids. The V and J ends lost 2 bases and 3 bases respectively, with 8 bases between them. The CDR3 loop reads CASSQIMVNQPQHF. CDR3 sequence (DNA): TGCGCCAGCAGCCAAATTATGGTCAATCAGCCCCAGCATTTT.

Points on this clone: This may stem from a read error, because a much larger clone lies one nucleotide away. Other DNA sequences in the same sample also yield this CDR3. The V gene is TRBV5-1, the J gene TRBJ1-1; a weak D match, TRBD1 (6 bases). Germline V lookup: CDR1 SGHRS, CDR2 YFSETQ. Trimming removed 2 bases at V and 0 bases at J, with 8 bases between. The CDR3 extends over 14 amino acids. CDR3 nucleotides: TGCGCCAGCAGCTTCGGACAGATGAACACTGAAGCTTTCTTT. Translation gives CASSFGQMNTEAFF.

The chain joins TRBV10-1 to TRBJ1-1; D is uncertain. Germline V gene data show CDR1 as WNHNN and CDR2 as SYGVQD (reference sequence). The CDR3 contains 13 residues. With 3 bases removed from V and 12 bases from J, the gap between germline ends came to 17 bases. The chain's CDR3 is CASSDPVILGTFF. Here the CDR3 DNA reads TGCGCCAGCAGTGACCCGGTTATCTTGGGAACTTTCTTT.

The CDR3 DNA sequence: TGTGCCAGTAGTATTGAAAAGGGGGCCGTAGAGACCCAGTACTTC. Protein product: CASSIEKGAVETQYF. This chain uses TRBV19 with TRBJ2-5; TRBD1 aligns across 7 bases. V shed 3 bases and J 4 bases; nucleotides not matched to a gene: 8. The CDR3 length is 15 residues. Germline loops: CDR1 LNHDA, CDR2 SQIVND (reference sequence).

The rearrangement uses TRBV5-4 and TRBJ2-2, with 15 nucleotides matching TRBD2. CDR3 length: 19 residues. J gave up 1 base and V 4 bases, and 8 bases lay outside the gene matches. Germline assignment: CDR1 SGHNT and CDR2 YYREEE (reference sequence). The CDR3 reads CASSPPGLAGGLNTGELFF. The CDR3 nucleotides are TGTGCCAGCAGCCCCCCGGGACTAGCGGGAGGACTGAACACCGGGGAGCTGTTTTTT.